A single T cell receptor beta chain is shown here with its context. This record belongs to a study of control samples from healthy donors and cancer patients. The germline V gene has CDR1 LGHNA and CDR2 YSLEER. Unmatched junction bases numbered 8, after V lost 0 bases and J lost 0 bases. The CDR3 loop spans 18 amino acids. Assay used: immunoSEQ multiplex PCR; TCRdb lists only in-frame clones, some missing. This table holds roughly 140,000 clones, under 90% found once. The chain uses TRBV4-3 and TRBJ1-2; 9 bases are shared with TRBD1. Sequencing was performed on blood. The clonotype originates from a young man in good health. The CDR3 nucleotides read TGCGCCAGCAGCCAAGATAAGGCCGGGACAGGGACTAACTATGGCTACACCTTC. This sequence encodes CASSQDKAGTGTNYGYTF.